In this sample, the clone carrying this TCR beta chain is medium-sized. The record originates from a study of lung T cells in sarcoidosis with Löfgren's syndrome. This CDR3 comprises 13 residues. V lost 10 bases to trimming and J lost 5 bases, with 15 bases between them. Germline values: CDR1 MNHNS, CDR2 SASEGT. MiXCR, applied by TCRdb to the reads, yields one record per CDR3 protein. The sample lists 6,500 to 9,000 distinct CDR3 sequences, 20% to 25% occurring once. The sequence derives from a human donor with sarcoidosis (Löfgren's syndrome or another form), or a control subject (not recorded which). The sample comprised CD4+ T cells from bronchoalveolar lavage fluid. The chain combines TRBV6-1 with TRBJ2-1, with D perhaps given as TRBD1 or TRBD2 (5 bases each). CDR3 sequence (DNA): TGTGCCATTCCACGGGACGAAGACAATGAGCAGTTCTTC. This codes for CAIPRDEDNEQFF.